The 27 T cell receptor beta chains below were found in one sample sequenced in a study of cytomegalovirus exposure and HLA in healthy donors (dated by TCRdb to about 2017). Library construction relied on the immunoSEQ multiplex PCR assay. The multiplex PCR relied on a mix of 60 forward primers for TCR Vbeta segments and 13 reverse primers for TCR Jbeta segments. TCRdb provides this immuneACCESS table in a form limited to in-frame rearrangements. Some clones are lacking; in checked studies, under half of them reflect an unresolved V gene, and why the rest are absent is not known. The sample contains 150,000 or so clones, 80% to 90% of them found a single time. The ten largest clones take up around 1.8% of the sample. The sample taken for sequencing was PBMCs. Every receptor here comes from a woman aged 18-29 years in good health and CMV-seronegative.

Regarding this clone: Other nucleotide sequences from this sample produce the same CDR3. CDR3 region: CASSYSTGGADTQYF. The CDR3 DNA sequence: TGTGCCAGCAGTTACTCGACAGGGGGCGCAGATACGCAGTATTTT. The rearrangement uses TRBV6-6 and TRBJ2-3, with 10 bases matching TRBD1. V lost 0 bases, J lost 4 bases, and 1 base stayed unmatched. The CDR3 covers 15 residues. Germline-derived CDR1 and CDR2 are MNHNY and SVGAGI (reference sequence).

V gene TRBV4-1 combines with J gene TRBJ2-7; TRBD2 matches at 10 bases. Germline V gene lookup returns CDR1 MGHRA and CDR2 YSYEKL. This CDR3 region has 16 residues. Trimming took 1 base from V and 6 from J; bases not matched to a gene: 9. CDR3 nucleotide sequence: TGCGCCAGCAGCCAAGTTTCATTAGCGGGAGGCGTCGAGCAGTACTTC. Encoded protein: CASSQVSLAGGVEQYF.

This chain connects TRBV2 to TRBJ1-5; D is ambiguous. The CDR3 sequence is 13 residues long. The ends were cut back, 4 bases at V and 4 bases at J, with 8 bases in the middle. Per germline, CDR1 SNHLY and CDR2 FYNNEI. CDR3 in DNA: TGTGCCAGCAGTGGGGCCTATAATCAGCCCCAGCATTTT. Translated, it gives CASSGAYNQPQHF.

The CDR3 DNA reads as TGTGCCAGCAGCCAAGATAGTGGGGGGGCGCCAATCACAGATACGCAGTATTTT. Protein: CASSQDSGGAPITDTQYF. V and J are TRBV14 and TRBJ2-3; D possibly corresponds to TRBD2 (7 bases). This CDR3 is 18 amino acids long. Germline V gene lookup returns CDR1 SGHDN and CDR2 FVKESK. Deletions cut 0 bases from V and 2 bases from J, with 18 bases between. Together with reference TRBV14 and TRBJ2-3, the CDR3 gives the full variable domain: EAGVTQFPSHSVIEKGQTVTLRCDPISGHDNLYWYRRVMGKEIKFLLHFVKESKQDESGMPNNRFLAERTGGTYSTLKVQPAELEDSGVYFCASSQDSGGAPITDTQYFGPGTRLTVL.

The chain couples TRBV4-1 to TRBJ2-5, with 7 bases aligning to TRBD1. The V segment lost 6 bases and the J segment 0 bases; nucleotides outside the gene matches: 7. Germline CDR1 and CDR2: MGHRA and YSYEKL. There are 15 residues in the CDR3. The DNA for the CDR3 is TGCGCCAGCAGGGAGGTCAGGGGGAACCAAGAGACCCAGTACTTC. Protein product: CASREVRGNQETQYF.

The V and J genes are TRBV19 and TRBJ2-1; TRBD1 matches at 8 bases. Germline V gene lookup returns CDR1 LNHDA and CDR2 SQIVND (reference sequence). This CDR3 region has 15 residues. V lost 3 bases, J lost 8 bases, and 9 bases stayed unmatched. CDR3: CASSISSPGGHEQFF. The CDR3 DNA follows: TGTGCCAGTAGTATCAGCTCGCCAGGGGGCCATGAGCAGTTCTTC.

In the case of this clone: An end of the junction does not agree with germline; a read error may underlie this. The chain joins TRBV27 to TRBJ2-7, with 9 bases fitting TRBD1. The germline CDR1 and CDR2 sequences are MNHEY and SMNVEV (reference sequence). The CDR3 has 14 residues. For the CDR3, the DNA is TGTGCCGGCAGTTTTGGGACAGGGCTAGGCGAGCAGTACTTC. Its protein is CAGSFGTGLGEQYF.

The rearrangement uses TRBV7-2 and TRBJ2-7; TRBD1 aligns across 7 bases. Germline CDR1 SGHTA, CDR2 FQGNSA. This CDR3 has 15 amino acids. The V and J ends lost 4 bases and 6 bases, in that order; junction bases with no gene match: 12. The CDR3 nucleotides read TGTGCCAGCAGCTCCTCCGTGGGACAGCCCTCCGAGCAGTACTTC. It encodes CASSSSVGQPSEQYF.

V and J are TRBV15 and TRBJ1-2; 10 bases map to TRBD1. Looked up from germline, CDR1 is LNHNV and CDR2 is YYDKDF (reference sequence). The CDR3 has 17 residues. J lost 3 bases, V lost 5 bases, and 12 bases had no gene match. The CDR3 DNA reads TGTGCCACCAGCGCCGGACAGGGGGGTCTTGTGGACTATGGCTACACCTTC. Translated: CATSAGQGGLVDYGYTF.

This sequence joins TRBV7-2 and TRBJ1-5; perhaps TRBD1 as D (5 bases). The germline gives CDR1 SGHTA, CDR2 FQGNSA. Trimming left V 1 base short and J 5 bases short, with 12 bases between. The CDR3 sequence is 15 residues long. Here the CDR3 DNA reads TGTGCCAGCAGCTTAGGACAGCCCGGATATCAGCCCCAGCATTTT. Translation: CASSLGQPGYQPQHF.

The rearrangement uses TRBV19 and TRBJ1-4; 7 bases align to TRBD1. The CDR3 is 16 residues long. Germline V gene data show CDR1 as LNHDA and CDR2 as SQIVND (reference sequence). V shed 3 bases, J shed 4 bases, and the junction held 8 bases outside the gene matches. The CDR3 bases are TGTGCCAGTAGTATCTTTCCGGGACAGATTAATGAAAAACTGTTTTTT. This gives the protein CASSIFPGQINEKLFF.

This clone has just one count. This chain joins TRBV6-1 and TRBJ2-1; 7 nucleotides agree with TRBD1. Per the germline V gene, CDR1 is MNHNS and CDR2 is SASEGT. V lost 10 bases to trimming and J lost 2 bases; unmatched junction nucleotides: 5. The CDR3 consists of 13 residues. CDR3 bases: TGTGCCACACACAGGGGTACCTACAATGAGCAGTTCTTC. This sequence encodes CATHRGTYNEQFF.

This rearrangement joins TRBV28 to TRBJ2-1; 10 nucleotides line up with TRBD2. Per germline, CDR1 MDHEN and CDR2 SYDVKM. The ends lost 0 bases at V and 13 bases at J; junction bases unmatched: 15. The CDR3 is 17 residues long. CDR3 loop: CASSLWPSGGGVVEQFF. CDR3 sequence (DNA): TGTGCCAGCAGTTTATGGCCTAGCGGGGGCGGAGTGGTGGAACAGTTCTTC.

The V call is TRBV19, the J call TRBJ2-2, with TRBD2 matching over 7 bases. There are 14 residues in the CDR3. V lost 5 bases to trimming and J lost 6 bases; unmatched junction nucleotides: 6. From germline, CDR1 is LNHDA and CDR2 SQIVND (reference sequence). The CDR3 is CASSPGGGAGELFF. CDR3 coding DNA: TGTGCCAGTAGTCCGGGGGGTGGGGCCGGGGAGCTGTTTTTT.

The chain employs TRBV19 and TRBJ1-1, with TRBD1 matching 8 bases. V gave up 3 bases and J gave up 0 bases; unmatched junction bases: 6. CDR1 and CDR2 from the germline V gene are LNHDA and SQIVND (reference sequence). The CDR3 is 16 residues long. In DNA form, the CDR3 reads TGTGCCAGTAGTATGGGGGACAGGTTATTGAACACTGAAGCTTTCTTT. Translation gives CASSMGDRLLNTEAFF.

The V gene is TRBV5-5, the J gene TRBJ2-2; maybe TRBD2 (5 bases). The CDR3 runs 14 residues. V was shortened by 2 bases and J by 7 bases, with 12 bases between the two germline ends. Germline CDR1 reads SGHKS; CDR2 reads YYEKEE (reference sequence). The CDR3 reads CASSFVVGSGELFF. In DNA, the CDR3 is TGTGCCAGCAGCTTCGTGGTGGGGAGCGGGGAGCTGTTTTTT. The variable domain in full, with the rest retrieved from reference TRBV5-5 and TRBJ2-2, is DAGVTQSPTHLIKTRGQQVTLRCSPISGHKSVSWYQQVLGQGPQFIFQYYEKEERGRGNFPDRFSARQFPNYSSELNVNALLLGDSALYLCASSFVVGSGELFFGEGSRLTVL.

V and J are TRBV5-1 and TRBJ2-7; D remains ambiguous. The germline V and J ends were trimmed by 0 bases and 0 bases, with 7 bases remaining between them. This CDR3 contains 14 residues. Germline CDR1 is SGHRS and CDR2 is YFSETQ. DNA for the CDR3: TGCGCCAGCAGCTTGGAGTGGAGCTCCTACGAGCAGTACTTC. This encodes CASSLEWSSYEQYF.

This chain joins TRBV7-8 and TRBJ1-2, with 8 bases identical to TRBD1. The CDR3 loop spans 14 amino acids. V was pared by 0 bases and J by 8 bases, with 5 bases of the junction left unmatched. From germline, CDR1 is SGHVS and CDR2 FQNEAQ. Written as DNA, the CDR3 is TGTGCCAGCAGCTTAGCCCAGGGGGCAAGGGGCTACACCTTC. It yields the protein CASSLAQGARGYTF.

This sequence joins TRBV6-5 and TRBJ2-1; tentatively, D is TRBD2 (5 bases). Between the trimmed V and J ends, which lost 4 bases and 4 bases, there was a span of 14 bases. The length of the CDR3 is 15 residues. Germline lookup yields CDR1 MNHEY and CDR2 SVGAGI. The CDR3 DNA reads as TGTGCCAGCAGTTCCGGGATATCCGCGTACAATGAGCAGTTCTTC. Translated, it gives CASSSGISAYNEQFF.

The chain carries TRBV7-9 and TRBJ2-7; 8 nucleotides agree with TRBD1. The CDR3 runs to 14 residues. The ends lost 3 bases at V and 2 bases at J; junction bases unmatched: 3. The germline V gene encodes CDR1 SEHNR and CDR2 FQNEAQ (reference sequence). In DNA, the CDR3 is TGTGCCAGCAGCTTGCGGGACAGGCCCTACGAGCAGTACTTC. This gives the protein CASSLRDRPYEQYF.

About this clone itself: One end of the junction varies from germline; a read error may be responsible. The chain has TRBV7-9 and TRBJ1-1; 8 bases map to TRBD1. The V gene's germline CDR1 is SEHNR and CDR2 FQNEAQ (reference sequence). The CDR3 is made up of 12 amino acids. As DNA, the CDR3 is TGTTCCAGCAGTGACAGGGGCACTGAAGCTTTCTTT. Amino acids: CSSSDRGTEAFF. Full variable domain (outside the CDR3, taken from reference TRBV7-9 and TRBJ1-1): DTGVSQNPRHKITKRGQNVTFRCDPISEHNRLYWYRQTLGQGPEFLTYFQNEAQLEKSRLLSDRFSAERPKGSFSTLEIQRTEQGDSAMYLCSSSDRGTEAFFGQGTRLTVV.

The gene calls are TRBV2 and TRBJ2-1; 7 bases match TRBD1. J gave up 7 bases and V 6 bases, and 9 bases lay outside the gene matches. This CDR3 spans 14 amino acids. Germline CDR1 reads SNHLY; CDR2 reads FYNNEI. The CDR3 coding sequence is TGTGCCAGCAGGCCCGATACACAGGGGAATGAGCAGTTCTTC. Translating it yields CASRPDTQGNEQFF.

The chain recombines TRBV28 with TRBJ1-1, with TRBD1 as a possible D gene (6 bases). The germline V and J ends were trimmed by 4 bases and 4 bases, with 7 bases remaining between them. Germline values: CDR1 MDHEN, CDR2 SYDVKM. The CDR3 has 12 amino acids. Written as DNA, the CDR3 is TGTGCCAGCAGTTCAGGGGTCACTGAAGCTTTCTTT. Translated: CASSSGVTEAFF.

The chain recombines TRBV7-9 with TRBJ1-2; 8 nucleotides match TRBD1. The V gene end was trimmed by 3 bases and the J gene end by 7 bases; junction bases not matched to a gene: 4. Germline V CDR1 and CDR2: SEHNR, FQNEAQ (reference sequence). The CDR3 is 13 residues long. CDR3 in DNA: TGTGCCAGCAGCTTCCAGGGGGCGCTTGGCTACACCTTC. Translating gives CASSFQGALGYTF.

V gene TRBV5-6 combines with J gene TRBJ2-1, with TRBD2 matching over 11 bases. In germline, CDR1 is SGHDT, CDR2 YYEEEE. The CDR3 spans 15 residues. V dropped 5 bases and J dropped 7; count of bases not matched to a gene: 8. The CDR3: CASRIAGGPWNEQFF. DNA of the CDR3: TGTGCCAGCAGAATAGCGGGAGGGCCTTGGAATGAGCAGTTCTTC.

The chain combines TRBV10-3 with TRBJ1-1, with 8 bases aligning to TRBD1. With V trimmed by 2 bases and J by 6 bases, 5 bases remained unmatched. In germline, CDR1 is ENHRY, CDR2 SYGVKD. This CDR3 region has 14 residues. This CDR3 is CAISEGQGVPEAFF. The CDR3 DNA reads as TGTGCCATCAGTGAGGGACAGGGTGTACCTGAAGCTTTCTTT.

The V gene is TRBV5-1, the J gene TRBJ2-1, with 7 bases matching TRBD1. Germline CDR1 and CDR2: SGHRS and YFSETQ. The CDR3 is 15 amino acids. V lost 1 base to trimming and J lost 5 bases; unmatched junction nucleotides: 6. DNA for the CDR3: TGCGCCAGCAGCTTGAATGGCAGGGGGAACAATGAGCAGTTCTTC. Amino acid sequence: CASSLNGRGNNEQFF.